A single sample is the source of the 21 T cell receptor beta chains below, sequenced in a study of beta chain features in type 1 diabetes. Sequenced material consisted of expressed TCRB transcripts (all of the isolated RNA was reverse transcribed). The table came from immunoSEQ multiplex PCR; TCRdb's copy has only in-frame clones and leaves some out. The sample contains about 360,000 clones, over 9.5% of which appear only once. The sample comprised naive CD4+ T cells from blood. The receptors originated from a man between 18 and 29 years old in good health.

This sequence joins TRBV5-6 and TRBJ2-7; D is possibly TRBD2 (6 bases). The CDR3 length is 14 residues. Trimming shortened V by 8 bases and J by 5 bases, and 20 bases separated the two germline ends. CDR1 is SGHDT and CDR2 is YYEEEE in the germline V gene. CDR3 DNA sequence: TGTGCCAGGCTCGGGGACGCGGGGTATCACGAGCAGTACTTC. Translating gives CARLGDAGYHEQYF.

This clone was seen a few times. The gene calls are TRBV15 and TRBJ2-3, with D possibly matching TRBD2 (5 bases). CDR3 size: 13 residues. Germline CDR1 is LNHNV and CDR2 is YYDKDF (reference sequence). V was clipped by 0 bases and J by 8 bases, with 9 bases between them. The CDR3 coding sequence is TGTGCCACCAGCAGAGATCGAGGGTTTACGCAGTATTTT. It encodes CATSRDRGFTQYF.

The CDR3 DNA reads TGTGCCAGCAGCCTACCTGGGGGCTCCCTCTACGAGCAGTACTTC. Its translation: CASSLPGGSLYEQYF. The chain uses TRBV28 and TRBJ2-7, with D perhaps matching TRBD1 (6 bases). Trimming removed 6 bases from V and 3 bases from J, with 18 bases in between. Germline V gene lookup returns CDR1 MDHEN and CDR2 SYDVKM. This CDR3 contains 15 residues.

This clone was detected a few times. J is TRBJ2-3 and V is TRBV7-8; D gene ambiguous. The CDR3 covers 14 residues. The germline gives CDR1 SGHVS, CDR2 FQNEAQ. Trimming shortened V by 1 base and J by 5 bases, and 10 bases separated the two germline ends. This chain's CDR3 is CASSLEDSQDTQYF. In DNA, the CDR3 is TGTGCCAGCAGCTTAGAGGATAGCCAAGATACGCAGTATTTT.

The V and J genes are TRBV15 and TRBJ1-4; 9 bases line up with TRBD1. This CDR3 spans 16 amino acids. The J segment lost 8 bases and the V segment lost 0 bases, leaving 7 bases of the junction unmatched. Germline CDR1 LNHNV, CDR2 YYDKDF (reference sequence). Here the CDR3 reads CATSRDGGTGNEKLFF. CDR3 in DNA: TGTGCCACCAGCAGAGATGGGGGGACAGGGAACGAAAAACTGTTTTTT.

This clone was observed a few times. The CDR3 protein is CASSLYGGGNYEQYF. CDR3 nucleotide sequence: TGTGCCAGCAGTTTATATGGGGGCGGCAACTACGAGCAGTACTTC. The rearrangement uses TRBV28 and TRBJ2-7; the D gene is possibly TRBD1 (6 bases). CDR3 length: 15 amino acids. The V gene's germline CDR1 is MDHEN and CDR2 SYDVKM. V was shortened by 1 base and J by 3 bases, with 13 bases between the two germline ends.

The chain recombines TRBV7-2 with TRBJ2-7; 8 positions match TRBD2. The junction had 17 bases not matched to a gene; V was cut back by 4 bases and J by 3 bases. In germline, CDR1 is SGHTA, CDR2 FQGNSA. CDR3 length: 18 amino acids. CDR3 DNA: TGTGCCAGCAGCTCCTCCGGGGGGGTAGGGGACGGAGGCTACGAGCAGTACTTC. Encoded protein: CASSSSGGVGDGGYEQYF.

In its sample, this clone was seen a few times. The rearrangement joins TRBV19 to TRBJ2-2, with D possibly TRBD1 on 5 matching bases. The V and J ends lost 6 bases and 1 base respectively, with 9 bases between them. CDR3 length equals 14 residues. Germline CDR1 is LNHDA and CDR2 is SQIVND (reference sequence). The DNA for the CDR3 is TGTGCCAGTAGGCGACAGATGAACACCGGGGAGCTGTTTTTT. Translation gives CASRRQMNTGELFF.

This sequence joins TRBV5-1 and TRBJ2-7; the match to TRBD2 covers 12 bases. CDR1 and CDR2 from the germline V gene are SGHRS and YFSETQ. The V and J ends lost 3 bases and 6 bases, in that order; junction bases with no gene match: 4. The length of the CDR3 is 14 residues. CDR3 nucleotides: TGCGCCAGCAGCTCGACTAGCGGGAGTGCCGAGCAGTACTTC. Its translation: CASSSTSGSAEQYF.

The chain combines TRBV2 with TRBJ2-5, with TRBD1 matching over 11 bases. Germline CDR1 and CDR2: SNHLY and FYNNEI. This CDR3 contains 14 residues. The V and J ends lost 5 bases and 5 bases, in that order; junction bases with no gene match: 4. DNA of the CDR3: TGTGCCAGCAGTCGGACAGGGGGCTTGGAGACCCAGTACTTC. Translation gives CASSRTGGLETQYF.

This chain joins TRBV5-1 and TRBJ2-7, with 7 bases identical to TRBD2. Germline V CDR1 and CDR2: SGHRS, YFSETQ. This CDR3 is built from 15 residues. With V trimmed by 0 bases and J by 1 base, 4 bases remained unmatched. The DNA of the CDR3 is TGCGCCAGCAGCTTGGTGGCTAGCGGATCCTACGAGCAGTACTTC. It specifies CASSLVASGSYEQYF.

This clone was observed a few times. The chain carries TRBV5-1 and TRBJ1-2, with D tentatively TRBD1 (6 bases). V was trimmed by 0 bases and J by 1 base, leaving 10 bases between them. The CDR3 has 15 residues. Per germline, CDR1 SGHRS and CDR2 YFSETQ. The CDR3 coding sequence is TGCGCCAGCAGCTTGGAGCCAGGGGTTAACTATGGCTACACCTTC. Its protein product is CASSLEPGVNYGYTF. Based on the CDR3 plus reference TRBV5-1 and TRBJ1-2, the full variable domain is KAGVTQTPRYLIKTRGQQVTLSCSPISGHRSVSWYQQTPGQGLQFLFEYFSETQRNKGNFPGRFSGRQFSNSRSEMNVSTLELGDSALYLCASSLEPGVNYGYTFGSGTRLTVV.

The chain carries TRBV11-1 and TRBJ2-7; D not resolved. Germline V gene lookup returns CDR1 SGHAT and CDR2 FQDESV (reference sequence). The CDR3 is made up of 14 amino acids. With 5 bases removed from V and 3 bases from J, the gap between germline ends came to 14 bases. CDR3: CASSRWQDFYEQYF. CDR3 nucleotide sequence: TGTGCCAGCAGCCGTTGGCAAGACTTCTACGAGCAGTACTTC.

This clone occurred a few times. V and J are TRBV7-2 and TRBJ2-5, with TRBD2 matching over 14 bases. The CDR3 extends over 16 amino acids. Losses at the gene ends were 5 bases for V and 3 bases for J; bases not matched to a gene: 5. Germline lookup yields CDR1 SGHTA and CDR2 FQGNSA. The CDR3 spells CASSTRLAGGKETQYF. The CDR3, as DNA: TGTGCCAGCAGCACAAGACTAGCGGGAGGGAAAGAGACCCAGTACTTC.

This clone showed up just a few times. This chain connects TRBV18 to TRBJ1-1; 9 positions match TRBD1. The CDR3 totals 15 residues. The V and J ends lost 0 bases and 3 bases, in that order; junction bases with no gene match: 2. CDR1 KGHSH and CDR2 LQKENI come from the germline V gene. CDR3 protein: CASSPPDRGYTEAFF. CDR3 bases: TGTGCCAGCTCACCACCTGACAGGGGGTACACTGAAGCTTTCTTT.

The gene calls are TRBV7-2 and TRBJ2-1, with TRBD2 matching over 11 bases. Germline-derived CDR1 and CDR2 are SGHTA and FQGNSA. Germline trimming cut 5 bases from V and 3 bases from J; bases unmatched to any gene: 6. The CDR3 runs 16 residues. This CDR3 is CASSIGLAGGYNEQFF. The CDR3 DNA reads TGTGCCAGCAGCATAGGGCTAGCGGGAGGCTACAATGAGCAGTTCTTC.

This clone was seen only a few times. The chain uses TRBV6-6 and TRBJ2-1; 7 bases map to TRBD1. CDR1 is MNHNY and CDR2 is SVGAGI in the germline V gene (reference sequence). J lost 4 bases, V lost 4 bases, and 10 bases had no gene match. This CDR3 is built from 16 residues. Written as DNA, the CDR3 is TGTGCCAGCAGTTTTCCGCCGGGACAGAGATACAATGAGCAGTTCTTC. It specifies CASSFPPGQRYNEQFF.

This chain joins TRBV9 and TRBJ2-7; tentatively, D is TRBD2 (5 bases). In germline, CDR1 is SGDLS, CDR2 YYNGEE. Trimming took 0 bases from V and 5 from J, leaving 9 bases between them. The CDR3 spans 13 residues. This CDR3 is CASSVAPGDEQYF. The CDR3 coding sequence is TGTGCCAGCAGCGTAGCCCCCGGGGACGAGCAGTACTTC.

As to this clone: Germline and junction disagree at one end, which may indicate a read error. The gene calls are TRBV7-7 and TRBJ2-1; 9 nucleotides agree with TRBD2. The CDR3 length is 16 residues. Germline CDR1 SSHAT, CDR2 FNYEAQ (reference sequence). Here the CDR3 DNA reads TGTGCTAGCAGCTTAGCTGCTAGCGGGACCTACAATGAGCAGTTCTTC. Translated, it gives CASSLAASGTYNEQFF. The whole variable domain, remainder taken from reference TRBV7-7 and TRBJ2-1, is GAGVSQSPRYKVTKRGQDVTLRCDPISSHATLYWYQQALGQGPEFLTYFNYEAQPDKSGLPSDRFSAERPEGSISTLTIQRTEQRDSAMYRCASSLAASGTYNEQFFGPGTRLTVL.

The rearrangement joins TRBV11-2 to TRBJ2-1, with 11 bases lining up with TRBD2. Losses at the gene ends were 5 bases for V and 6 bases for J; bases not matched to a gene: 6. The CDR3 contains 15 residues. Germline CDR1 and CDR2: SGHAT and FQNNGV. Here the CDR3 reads CASSPTSGRGNEQFF. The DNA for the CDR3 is TGTGCCAGCAGCCCCACTAGCGGGAGAGGCAATGAGCAGTTCTTC.

DNA for the CDR3: TGTGCCAGCAGCTGGGGACAGTTGAACACTGAAGCTTTCTTT. As protein: CASSWGQLNTEAFF. V usage is TRBV2 and J usage is TRBJ1-1; 7 bases are a match to TRBD1. Trimming at V came to 6 bases and at J to 0 bases, leaving 4 bases not matched to a gene. CDR1 is SNHLY, CDR2 FYNNEI, per germline. This CDR3 region has 14 residues.